The rows below give T cell receptor beta chains drawn from one sample of a study of beta chain features in type 1 diabetes. The assay was immunoSEQ multiplex PCR, and TCRdb's table has in-frame clones only and misses some. This table has more than 300,000 clones, around a tenth appearing once. Material for sequencing was central memory CD4+ T cells from blood. The receptor source for this set is a man under 40 with type 1 diabetes. The CDR3 runs from the conserved cysteine through the conserved F or W. D genes are given only for firm matches. The size of a clone is reported for some rows only, either as once, few or many, or as a class for expanded clones.

TRBV10-3	TRBJ1-1	TRBD1	13	many	CAISESDRNEAFF	TGTGCCATCAGTGAGTCGGACAGGAATGAAGCTTTCTTT
TRBV28	TRBJ2-3	NA	14	NA	CASSSMGFADTQYF	TGTGCCAGCAGTTCCATGGGGTTTGCAGATACGCAGTATTTT
TRBV5-1	TRBJ2-7	TRBD1	14	NA	CASSLTGGSNEQYF	TGCGCCAGCAGCTTAACAGGGGGCAGTAACGAGCAGTACTTC
TRBV6-5	TRBJ2-1	NA	16	many	CASSYSSIAAWDEQFF	TGTGCCAGCAGTTACTCGAGCATCGCAGCATGGGATGAGCAGTTCTTC
TRBV7-2	TRBJ2-1	NA	14	few	CASSLYHRVNEQFF	TGTGCCAGCAGCTTATATCACAGGGTCAATGAGCAGTTCTTC
TRBV28	TRBJ2-5	TRBD1	15	NA	CASSSPDRGQETQYF	TGTGCCAGCAGTTCACCGGACAGGGGCCAAGAGACCCAGTACTTC
TRBV9	TRBJ2-3	NA	14	NA	CASSVVSSGDTQYF	TGTGCCAGCAGCGTAGTATCCAGCGGGGATACGCAGTATTTT
TRBV4-1	TRBJ1-4	NA	15	NA	CASSQRTAWSEKLFF	TGCGCCAGCAGCCAAAGGACAGCCTGGAGTGAAAAACTGTTTTTT
TRBV5-7	TRBJ2-2	TRBD1	15	few	CASSLTGGAPGELFF	TGTGCCAGCAGCTTGACAGGGGGCGCTCCCGGGGAGCTGTTTTTT
TRBV19	TRBJ1-5	NA	15	NA	CASSMAYSGNQPQHF	TGTGCCAGTAGTATGGCCTACAGTGGCAATCAGCCCCAGCATTTT
TRBV6-1	TRBJ2-1	NA	16	NA	CASSGLQSSSYNEQFF	TGTGCCAGCAGTGGGCTACAGTCCAGCTCCTACAATGAGCAGTTCTTC
TRBV5-1	TRBJ1-1	NA	12	few	CASSQTTGEAFF	TGCGCCAGCAGCCAAACGACAGGTGAAGCTTTCTTT
TRBV5-1	TRBJ1-5	TRBD1	13	NA	CASSFDRDQPQHF	TGCGCCAGCAGCTTTGACAGGGACCAGCCCCAGCATTTT
TRBV2	TRBJ2-7	NA	16	few	CASSEFPGPGGDEQYF	TGTGCCAGCAGTGAATTTCCAGGGCCCGGAGGGGACGAGCAGTACTTC
TRBV27	TRBJ1-2	TRBD1	15	NA	CASRFSGQGSGGYTF	TGTGCCAGCCGGTTTTCGGGACAGGGATCTGGAGGCTACACCTTC
TRBV18	TRBJ1-4	NA	14	NA	CASSWTDNNEKLFF	TGTGCCAGCTCATGGACAGATAATAATGAAAAACTGTTTTTT
TRBV19	TRBJ2-5	TRBD2	18	few	CASSITWSSGGPRETQYF	TGTGCCAGTAGTATTACGTGGAGTAGCGGGGGTCCCAGGGAGACCCAGTACTTC
TRBV30	TRBJ1-2	TRBD1	14	few	CAWSDLDRNWGYTF	TGTGCCTGGAGTGATTTGGACAGGAATTGGGGCTACACCTTC
TRBV6-1	TRBJ2-1	TRBD1	18	NA	CASSGSPGQPSSYNEQFF	TGTGCCAGCAGTGGATCCCCGGGACAGCCGAGCTCCTACAATGAGCAGTTCTTC
TRBV7-2	TRBJ1-3	NA	11	NA	CARSPALWPYF	TGTGCCAGAAGCCCAGCCCTCTGGCCATATTTT
TRBV13	TRBJ2-1	NA	15	NA	CASSEGDVGVREQFF	TGTGCCAGCAGTGAAGGCGACGTGGGGGTACGTGAGCAGTTCTTC
TRBV7-9	TRBJ1-1	NA	14	few	CASSLGATGVEAFF	TGTGCCAGCAGCTTAGGGGCCACCGGGGTTGAAGCTTTCTTT
TRBV19	TRBJ2-3	NA	13	few	CASSIKVGDTQYF	TGTGCCAGTAGTATTAAAGTAGGAGATACGCAGTATTTT
TRBV7-8	TRBJ2-1	TRBD1	13	many	CASSAGQVNEQFF	TGTGCCAGCAGCGCGGGACAGGTCAATGAGCAGTTCTTC
TRBV28	TRBJ2-1	TRBD2	17	few	CASSLRRGTSGYNEQFF	TGTGCCAGCAGTTTACGACGAGGGACTAGCGGATACAATGAGCAGTTCTTC
TRBV2	TRBJ1-2	NA	14	NA	CASSEQGPGEGYTF	TGTGCCAGCAGTGAACAGGGTCCAGGTGAAGGCTACACCTTC
TRBV11-2	TRBJ1-5	TRBD1	15	NA	CASSSRTGENQPQHF	TGTGCCAGCAGCTCCCGGACAGGGGAAAACCAGCCCCAGCATTTT